Listed below are T cell receptor beta chains from one sample, sequenced in a study of blood T cells in healthy people across ages. TCRdb re-analysed the 5' RACE reads in MiXCR, keeping a single row per CDR3 protein. Of about 720,000 distinct CDR3 sequences in the sample, 25% are singletons; the top ten hold under 4%. This sample also belongs to another study, concerning T cells of mothers and their children.

Sample: blood. Receptors were obtained from a boy between 10 and 17 years old in good health. Each CDR3 is given with its conserved first and last residue. Each record gives: clone size, CDR3 length, D gene, J gene, V gene, CDR3 DNA, CDR3 protein. The D gene is left open where the match is weak. Where a row states a size, it is once, few, many or the class of an expanded clone; other rows omit it.

clone size: -; CDR3 length: 14; D gene: -; J gene: TRBJ2-7; V gene: TRBV5-1; CDR3 DNA: TGCGCCAGCAGCGGAACCCGTCGCACCTACGAGCAGTACTTC; CDR3 protein: CASSGTRRTYEQYF
clone size: few; CDR3 length: 14; D gene: TRBD1; J gene: TRBJ2-7; V gene: TRBV12-3/TRBV12-4; CDR3 DNA: TGTGCCAGCAGTCAGACAGGGGGCGGCTACGAGCAGTACTTC; CDR3 protein: CASSQTGGGYEQYF
clone size: few; CDR3 length: 17; D gene: TRBD1; J gene: TRBJ2-2; V gene: TRBV9; CDR3 DNA: TGTGCCAGCAGCGTAGGGTCCCAGGGGGCAAACACCGGGGAGCTGTTTTTT; CDR3 protein: CASSVGSQGANTGELFF
clone size: -; CDR3 length: 17; D gene: -; J gene: TRBJ1-2; V gene: TRBV7-2; CDR3 DNA: TGTGCCAGCAGCTTAGAGGCACGAAATATTTTTAACTATGGCTACACCTTC; CDR3 protein: CASSLEARNIFNYGYTF
clone size: few; CDR3 length: 15; D gene: -; J gene: TRBJ2-3; V gene: TRBV9; CDR3 DNA: TGTGCCAGCAGCCCTCGGAACATCGCCACAGATACGCAGTATTTT; CDR3 protein: CASSPRNIATDTQYF
clone size: few; CDR3 length: 15; D gene: TRBD2; J gene: TRBJ2-1; V gene: TRBV7-2; CDR3 DNA: TGTGCCAGCAGCTCGGCGGGAGCGGGAGAAAATGAGCAGTTCTTC; CDR3 protein: CASSSAGAGENEQFF
clone size: few; CDR3 length: 14; D gene: -; J gene: TRBJ1-3; V gene: TRBV4-1; CDR3 DNA: TGCGCCAGCAGCCAGTTGGACTCTGGAAACACCATATATTTT; CDR3 protein: CASSQLDSGNTIYF
clone size: few; CDR3 length: 12; D gene: -; J gene: TRBJ1-6; V gene: TRBV29-1; CDR3 DNA: TGCGGCGCCGGGACCTTTAATTCACCCCTCCACTTT; CDR3 protein: CGAGTFNSPLHF
clone size: few; CDR3 length: 20; D gene: TRBD2; J gene: TRBJ2-1; V gene: TRBV3-1; CDR3 DNA: TGTGCCAGCAGCCAAGATTCGGGGATGATAGCGGGAGCGTTCTACAATGAGCAGTTCTTC; CDR3 protein: CASSQDSGMIAGAFYNEQFF
clone size: few; CDR3 length: 13; D gene: TRBD1; J gene: TRBJ2-7; V gene: TRBV9; CDR3 DNA: TGTGCCAGCAGCCCCCGGACAGGGAACGAGCAGTACTTC; CDR3 protein: CASSPRTGNEQYF
clone size: few; CDR3 length: 17; D gene: -; J gene: TRBJ2-2; V gene: TRBV4-3; CDR3 DNA: TGCGCCAGCAGCCAAAGACGGGCGGGGGCGGACACCGGGGAGCTGGTTTTT; CDR3 protein: CASSQRRAGADTGELVF
clone size: few; CDR3 length: 20; D gene: -; J gene: TRBJ2-1; V gene: TRBV11-1; CDR3 DNA: TGTGCCAGCAGCTTAGCGAGGCGGGGGCCCGCCCAAAGCTCCTACAATGAGCAGTTCTTC; CDR3 protein: CASSLARRGPAQSSYNEQFF
clone size: -; CDR3 length: 16; D gene: TRBD1; J gene: TRBJ2-5; V gene: TRBV28; CDR3 DNA: TGTGCCAGCAGTTTACCGGGACAGCAATTGTGGGTGACCCAGTACTTC; CDR3 protein: CASSLPGQQLWVTQYF
clone size: -; CDR3 length: 14; D gene: -; J gene: TRBJ2-1; V gene: TRBV6-2/TRBV6-3; CDR3 DNA: TGTGCCAGCAGTTCCGCCGGGGGCTACAATGAGCAGTTCTTC; CDR3 protein: CASSSAGGYNEQFF
clone size: -; CDR3 length: 14; D gene: -; J gene: TRBJ2-7; V gene: TRBV5-1; CDR3 DNA: TGCGCCAGCAGCTTGGTTGGGCTAGCCTACGAGCAGTACTTC; CDR3 protein: CASSLVGLAYEQYF
clone size: -; CDR3 length: 14; D gene: TRBD1; J gene: TRBJ2-7; V gene: TRBV27; CDR3 DNA: TGTGCCAGCCGGAACAGGGGTTCAATCTACGAGCAGTACTTC; CDR3 protein: CASRNRGSIYEQYF
clone size: -; CDR3 length: 16; D gene: TRBD2; J gene: TRBJ2-3; V gene: TRBV9; CDR3 DNA: TGTGCCAGCAGCGTAAGGGGACTAGCGGGAGTCGATACGCAGTATTTT; CDR3 protein: CASSVRGLAGVDTQYF
clone size: few; CDR3 length: 15; D gene: -; J gene: TRBJ1-1; V gene: TRBV18; CDR3 DNA: TGTGCCAGCTCACTCCTGGGGAGGGTCAACACTGAAGCTTTCTTT; CDR3 protein: CASSLLGRVNTEAFF
clone size: -; CDR3 length: 15; D gene: -; J gene: TRBJ2-4; V gene: TRBV21-1; CDR3 DNA: TGTGCCAGCAGCAAGTTACCCAGGGGCAAAAACATTCAGTACTTC; CDR3 protein: CASSKLPRGKNIQYF
clone size: few; CDR3 length: 14; D gene: TRBD1; J gene: TRBJ1-4; V gene: TRBV7-6; CDR3 DNA: TGTGCCAGCAGCACGGGACAGGGAGTTGAAAAACTGTTTTTT; CDR3 protein: CASSTGQGVEKLFF
clone size: -; CDR3 length: 13; D gene: -; J gene: TRBJ2-7; V gene: TRBV20-1; CDR3 DNA: TGCAGTGCTATGGCGGGAAAGGACTACGAGCAGTACTTC; CDR3 protein: CSAMAGKDYEQYF
clone size: -; CDR3 length: 17; D gene: TRBD2; J gene: TRBJ2-1; V gene: TRBV12-3/TRBV12-4; CDR3 DNA: TGTGCCAGCAGTCCCCCGACTAGCGGGACCCCCTACAATGAGCAGTTCTTC; CDR3 protein: CASSPPTSGTPYNEQFF
clone size: -; CDR3 length: 15; D gene: -; J gene: TRBJ2-7; V gene: TRBV28; CDR3 DNA: TGTGCCAGCAGTAAATGGTCAGTGGAACTCTACGAGCAGTACTTC; CDR3 protein: CASSKWSVELYEQYF
clone size: -; CDR3 length: 14; D gene: -; J gene: TRBJ2-7; V gene: TRBV28; CDR3 DNA: TGTGCCAGCAGTTTATTGGCGGGATCTCACGAGCAGTACTTC; CDR3 protein: CASSLLAGSHEQYF
clone size: -; CDR3 length: 16; D gene: TRBD1; J gene: TRBJ2-2; V gene: TRBV29-1; CDR3 DNA: TGCAGCGTAACTGAAGCCGACAGGGGACCCACCGGGGAGCTGTTTTTT; CDR3 protein: CSVTEADRGPTGELFF
clone size: few; CDR3 length: 16; D gene: -; J gene: TRBJ2-1; V gene: TRBV19; CDR3 DNA: TGTGCCAGTAGTATAGTCTCCGGGGGGCTGCACAATGAGCAGTTCTTC; CDR3 protein: CASSIVSGGLHNEQFF
clone size: few; CDR3 length: 13; D gene: -; J gene: TRBJ2-1; V gene: TRBV28; CDR3 DNA: TGTGCCAGCAGTCCCCAAACCCCCAATGAGCAGTTCTTC; CDR3 protein: CASSPQTPNEQFF
clone size: once; CDR3 length: 16; D gene: TRBD1; J gene: TRBJ1-4; V gene: TRBV27; CDR3 DNA: TGTGCCAGCAGGCTTGGCCCGGGACAGAGGAATGAAAAACTGTTTTTT; CDR3 protein: CASRLGPGQRNEKLFF
clone size: -; CDR3 length: 15; D gene: -; J gene: TRBJ2-5; V gene: TRBV25-1; CDR3 DNA: TGTGCCAGCAGTGAGGACGGGGCAGGGATAAAGACCCAGTACTTC; CDR3 protein: CASSEDGAGIKTQYF
clone size: -; CDR3 length: 16; D gene: TRBD1; J gene: TRBJ2-7; V gene: TRBV4-3; CDR3 DNA: TGCGCCAGCAGCCCCTCTCCGGGACAGGGGGACTACGAGCAATACTTC; CDR3 protein: CASSPSPGQGDYEQYF
clone size: few; CDR3 length: 14; D gene: -; J gene: TRBJ1-2; V gene: TRBV6-6; CDR3 DNA: TGTGCCAGCACCCCAGGGGCAGGCTACTATGGCTACACCTTC; CDR3 protein: CASTPGAGYYGYTF
clone size: -; CDR3 length: 21; D gene: TRBD2; J gene: TRBJ2-3; V gene: TRBV27; CDR3 DNA: TGTGCCAGCAGTGATAGCATCGGGTTGGTGAGACTAGCGGGAGTTACAGATACGCAGTATTTT; CDR3 protein: CASSDSIGLVRLAGVTDTQYF
clone size: -; CDR3 length: 13; D gene: -; J gene: TRBJ2-5; V gene: TRBV20-1; CDR3 DNA: TGCAGTGCTAGACTGGTCTCTCAGGAGACCCAGTACTTC; CDR3 protein: CSARLVSQETQYF
clone size: few; CDR3 length: 17; D gene: TRBD2; J gene: TRBJ2-3; V gene: TRBV20-1; CDR3 DNA: TGCAGTGCTAGGGGGGGTGGTAGCGGGGAAAGCACAGATACGCAGTATTTT; CDR3 protein: CSARGGGSGESTDTQYF
clone size: -; CDR3 length: 14; D gene: TRBD1; J gene: TRBJ2-7; V gene: TRBV6-6; CDR3 DNA: TGTGCCAGCAGTTACAAGGGACAGACCTACGAGCAGTACTTC; CDR3 protein: CASSYKGQTYEQYF
clone size: -; CDR3 length: 16; D gene: -; J gene: TRBJ1-1; V gene: TRBV3-1; CDR3 DNA: TGTGCCAGCAGCCACCCTCGGTCGGGGGTGAACACTGAAGCTTTCTTT; CDR3 protein: CASSHPRSGVNTEAFF
clone size: -; CDR3 length: 13; D gene: -; J gene: TRBJ2-7; V gene: TRBV14; CDR3 DNA: TGTGCCAGCAGCTCTACCACTCATTACGAGCAGTACTTC; CDR3 protein: CASSSTTHYEQYF
clone size: once; CDR3 length: 20; D gene: TRBD2; J gene: TRBJ2-4; V gene: TRBV5-1; CDR3 DNA: TGCGCCAGCAGCCGCTTAGGGACTAGCGGGTCCCTCATAGCCAAAAACATTCAGTACTTC; CDR3 protein: CASSRLGTSGSLIAKNIQYF
clone size: few; CDR3 length: 15; D gene: -; J gene: TRBJ2-6; V gene: TRBV6-5; CDR3 DNA: TGTGCCAGCAGTTATTCGTGGGCTGGGGCCAACGTCCTGACTTTC; CDR3 protein: CASSYSWAGANVLTF
clone size: -; CDR3 length: 13; D gene: -; J gene: TRBJ2-5; V gene: TRBV29-1; CDR3 DNA: TGCAGCGAGGAAAGACAGGTCGGGGAGACCCAGTACTTC; CDR3 protein: CSEERQVGETQYF
clone size: -; CDR3 length: 17; D gene: TRBD1; J gene: TRBJ2-1; V gene: TRBV6-1; CDR3 DNA: TGTGCCAGCAGCAAGACAGGGCCCTCGGTCAGGGTCCATGAGCAGTTCTTC; CDR3 protein: CASSKTGPSVRVHEQFF
clone size: few; CDR3 length: 16; D gene: TRBD2; J gene: TRBJ2-1; V gene: TRBV9; CDR3 DNA: TGTGCCAGCAGCGCGGGACTAGCGGGAGGGCACAATGAGCAGTTCTTC; CDR3 protein: CASSAGLAGGHNEQFF
clone size: few; CDR3 length: 14; D gene: -; J gene: TRBJ2-4; V gene: TRBV7-2; CDR3 DNA: TGTGCCAGCAGCCCGGAAGGGGCGGCGGACATTCAGTACTTC; CDR3 protein: CASSPEGAADIQYF
clone size: few; CDR3 length: 16; D gene: TRBD1; J gene: TRBJ1-2; V gene: TRBV5-1; CDR3 DNA: TGCGCCAGCAGCGCGAACCGGGACAGGGGAATATTTGGCTACACCTTC; CDR3 protein: CASSANRDRGIFGYTF
clone size: -; CDR3 length: 16; D gene: TRBD2; J gene: TRBJ2-3; V gene: TRBV7-8; CDR3 DNA: TGTGCCAGCAGCTTAGGAGCGGGAGGGCCGACAGATACGCAGTATTTT; CDR3 protein: CASSLGAGGPTDTQYF
clone size: few; CDR3 length: 17; D gene: -; J gene: TRBJ2-7; V gene: TRBV7-9; CDR3 DNA: TGTGCCAGCAGCTCAGTAGCCCCGGCGACCCTAACCTACGAGCAGTACTTC; CDR3 protein: CASSSVAPATLTYEQYF
clone size: -; CDR3 length: 16; D gene: -; J gene: TRBJ1-1; V gene: TRBV27; CDR3 DNA: TGTGCCAGCAACCCTGCCCTCGCCCATGCGGTCACTGAAGCTTTCTTT; CDR3 protein: CASNPALAHAVTEAFF
clone size: few; CDR3 length: 13; D gene: -; J gene: TRBJ2-4; V gene: TRBV7-9; CDR3 DNA: TGTGCCAGCAGCCGGGCTGGACGAAACATTCAGTACTTC; CDR3 protein: CASSRAGRNIQYF
clone size: few; CDR3 length: 15; D gene: TRBD2; J gene: TRBJ2-1; V gene: TRBV4-3; CDR3 DNA: TGCGCCAGCAGCCAAAGGCTAGCGGATTACAATGAGCAGTTCTTC; CDR3 protein: CASSQRLADYNEQFF
clone size: -; CDR3 length: 15; D gene: TRBD2; J gene: TRBJ2-5; V gene: TRBV4-1; CDR3 DNA: TGCGCCAGCAGCTCAGCGGGAGTAGAGAGAGAGACCCAGTACTTC; CDR3 protein: CASSSAGVERETQYF
clone size: few; CDR3 length: 15; D gene: -; J gene: TRBJ1-2; V gene: TRBV7-9; CDR3 DNA: TGTGCCAGCAGCTCCTTTCAGACAGAGTCTTATGGCTACACCTTC; CDR3 protein: CASSSFQTESYGYTF
clone size: -; CDR3 length: 15; D gene: -; J gene: TRBJ2-3; V gene: TRBV7-2; CDR3 DNA: TGTGCCAGCAGCTCCCCGAGGGTTTTGTCAGATACGCAGTATTTT; CDR3 protein: CASSSPRVLSDTQYF
clone size: few; CDR3 length: 17; D gene: -; J gene: TRBJ1-6; V gene: TRBV27; CDR3 DNA: TGTGCCAGCAGCACTTACGGGGAAGCCTCCTATAATTCACCCCTCCACTTT; CDR3 protein: CASSTYGEASYNSPLHF
clone size: -; CDR3 length: 15; D gene: TRBD2; J gene: TRBJ2-6; V gene: TRBV12-3/TRBV12-4; CDR3 DNA: TGTGCCAGCAGACCACGGGACTATGGGGCCAACGTCCTGACTTTC; CDR3 protein: CASRPRDYGANVLTF
clone size: many; CDR3 length: 14; D gene: -; J gene: TRBJ2-4; V gene: TRBV20-1; CDR3 DNA: TGCAGTGCTAGAGATAGGGCAGGGCAAAACATTCAGTACTTC; CDR3 protein: CSARDRAGQNIQYF